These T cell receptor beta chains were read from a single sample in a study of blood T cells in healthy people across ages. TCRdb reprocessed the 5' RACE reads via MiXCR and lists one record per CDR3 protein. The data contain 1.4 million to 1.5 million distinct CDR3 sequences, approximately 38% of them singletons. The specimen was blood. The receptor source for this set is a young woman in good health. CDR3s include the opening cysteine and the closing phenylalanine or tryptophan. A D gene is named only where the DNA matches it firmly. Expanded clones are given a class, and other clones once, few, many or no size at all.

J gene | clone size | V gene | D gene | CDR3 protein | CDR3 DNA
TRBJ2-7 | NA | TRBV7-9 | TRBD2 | CASSVGLADEVQYF | TGTGCCAGCAGCGTTGGACTAGCGGATGAAGTGCAGTACTTC
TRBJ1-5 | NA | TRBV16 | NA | CASSQSRNQPQHF | TGTGCCAGCAGCCAATCTAGGAATCAGCCCCAGCATTTT
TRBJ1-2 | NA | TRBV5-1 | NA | CASSFGGPPYGYTF | TGCGCCAGCAGCTTCGGAGGACCTCCCTATGGCTACACCTTC
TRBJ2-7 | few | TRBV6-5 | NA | CASSYSSNSHQYF | TGTGCCAGCAGTTACTCGAGTAATAGCCACCAGTACTTC
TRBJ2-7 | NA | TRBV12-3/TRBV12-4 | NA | CASSLNQGSYEQYF | TGTGCCAGCAGTTTAAACCAGGGGTCCTACGAGCAGTACTTC
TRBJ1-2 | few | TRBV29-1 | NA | CSVGAGRNGYTF | TGCAGCGTGGGGGCTGGTCGGAATGGCTACACCTTC
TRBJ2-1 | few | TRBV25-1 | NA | CASSESGRVNEQFF | TGTGCCAGCAGTGAATCTGGCAGGGTCAATGAGCAGTTCTTC
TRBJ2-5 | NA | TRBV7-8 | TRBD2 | CASSSSSGGAQETQYF | TGTGCCAGCAGCTCTTCTAGCGGGGGGGCCCAAGAGACCCAGTACTTC
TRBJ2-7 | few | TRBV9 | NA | CASSVEDGNYEQYF | TGTGCCAGCAGCGTAGAGGACGGGAACTACGAGCAGTACTTC
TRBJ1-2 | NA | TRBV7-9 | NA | CASSLSGGEGYTF | TGTGCCAGCAGCTTATCGGGAGGGGAAGGCTACACCTTC
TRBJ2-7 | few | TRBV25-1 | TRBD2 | CASSGGGLAGNYEQYF | TGTGCCAGCAGTGGGGGGGGACTAGCGGGGAACTACGAGCAGTACTTC
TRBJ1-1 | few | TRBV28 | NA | CASLPFVVGLNTEAFF | TGTGCCAGTTTACCCTTCGTCGTAGGATTGAACACTGAAGCTTTCTTT
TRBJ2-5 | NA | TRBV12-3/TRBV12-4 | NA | CASSLRSGRTSSKKIETQYF | TGTGCCAGCAGTCTGCGGAGCGGACGCACGTCGTCGAAAAAAATAGAGACCCAGTACTTC
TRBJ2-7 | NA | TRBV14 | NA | CASSQDGGTVYEQYF | TGTGCCAGCAGCCAAGACGGTGGGACCGTCTACGAGCAGTACTTC
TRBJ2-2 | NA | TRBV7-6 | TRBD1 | CASSLATGGWGTGELFF | TGTGCCAGCAGCTTAGCGACAGGGGGCTGGGGCACCGGGGAGCTGTTTTTT